These 8 T cell receptor beta chains were all obtained from the same sample, sequenced in a study of shared clonotypes between healthy human individuals. Sequenced by immunoSEQ multiplex PCR; TCRdb stores in-frame clones only, minus some. The sample contains around 2.1 million clones, about 93% of which appear only once. The naive CD8 population came from CD45RO-negative cells selected for CCR7, without terminally differentiated effector memory CD45RA+ cells. Sequencing was carried out using naive CD8+ T cells from PBMCs. These receptors originate from a man aged 18 to 30 in good health. Some clones in this sample may be carry-over from other donors' samples.

The chain uses TRBV5-1 and TRBJ2-1, with a tentative D call TRBD2 (5 bases). V was trimmed by 2 bases and J by 3 bases, leaving 9 bases between them. The CDR3 is 14 residues long. CDR1 SGHRS and CDR2 YFSETQ come from the germline V gene. CDR3 DNA sequence: TGCGCCAGCAGCTTACACGGGGACTACAATGAGCAGTTCTTC. Translation: CASSLHGDYNEQFF.

The chain couples TRBV2 to TRBJ2-3; possibly TRBD2 for D (5 bases). The length of the CDR3 is 14 residues. Germline V gene data show CDR1 as SNHLY and CDR2 as FYNNEI. With 3 bases removed from V and 8 bases from J, the gap between germline ends came to 15 bases. The CDR3 protein is CASSEIGESGTQYF. As DNA, the CDR3 is TGTGCCAGCAGTGAGATCGGGGAGTCAGGTACGCAGTATTTT. Full variable domain (remainder filled in from reference TRBV2 and TRBJ2-3): EPEVTQTPSHQVTQMGQEVILRCVPISNHLYFYWYRQILGQKVEFLVSFYNNEISEKSEIFDDQFSVERPDGSNFTLKIRSTKLEDSAMYFCASSEIGESGTQYFGPGTRLTVL.

V and J are TRBV30 and TRBJ2-1; tentatively, D is TRBD2 (6 bases). Looked up from germline, CDR1 is GTSNPN and CDR2 is SVGIG (reference sequence). The CDR3 covers 14 residues. Trimming left V 7 bases short and J 0 bases short, with 13 bases between. The chain's CDR3 is CALGGSSSYNEQFF. The CDR3 DNA sequence: TGTGCCTTGGGGGGTTCGTCCTCCTACAATGAGCAGTTCTTC.

This chain uses TRBV6-5 with TRBJ1-2; D gene ambiguous. Trimming removed 6 bases from V and 1 base from J, with 9 bases in between. CDR1 and CDR2 from the germline V gene are MNHEY and SVGAGI. This CDR3 is 13 amino acids long. The CDR3 spells CASRAAFNYGYTF. The CDR3, as DNA: TGTGCCAGCAGGGCGGCTTTTAACTATGGCTACACCTTC.

The chain carries TRBV5-6 and TRBJ2-1, with 9 bases identical to TRBD1. Germline CDR1 SGHDT, CDR2 YYEEEE. CDR3 size: 13 residues. J gave up 3 bases and V 5 bases, and 0 bases lay outside the gene matches. The CDR3 DNA reads TGTGCCAGCAGGGGACAGGGCTACAATGAGCAGTTCTTC. Translated: CASRGQGYNEQFF. Full variable domain (rest looked up from reference TRBV5-6 and TRBJ2-1): DAGVTQSPTHLIKTRGQQVTLRCSPKSGHDTVSWYQQALGQGPQFIFQYYEEEERQRGNFPDRFSGHQFPNYSSELNVNALLLGDSALYLCASRGQGYNEQFFGPGTRLTVL.

The V and J genes are TRBV5-1 and TRBJ2-7, with D possibly matching TRBD1 (7 bases). Trimming pared 0 bases from V and 1 base from J, leaving 20 bases between. Germline lookup yields CDR1 SGHRS and CDR2 YFSETQ. The CDR3 length is 18 residues. The CDR3 sequence: CASSLVEVRQGGSYEQYF. DNA of the CDR3: TGCGCCAGCAGCTTGGTAGAAGTGCGGCAGGGGGGTTCCTACGAGCAGTACTTC. The full variable domain, with the rest looked up from reference TRBV5-1 and TRBJ2-7, is KAGVTQTPRYLIKTRGQQVTLSCSPISGHRSVSWYQQTPGQGLQFLFEYFSETQRNKGNFPGRFSGRQFSNSRSEMNVSTLELGDSALYLCASSLVEVRQGGSYEQYFGPGTRLTVT.

This chain uses TRBV20-1 with TRBJ2-7; 7 bases match TRBD2. Germline trimming cut 7 bases from V and 4 bases from J; bases unmatched to any gene: 4. The CDR3 totals 11 residues. Germline values: CDR1 DFQATT, CDR2 SNEGSKA (reference sequence). The CDR3 here is CSVRGGYEQYF. The CDR3 region has the DNA TGCAGTGTCCGCGGGGGATACGAGCAGTACTTC.

This chain links TRBV4-3 with TRBJ2-2, with TRBD2 as a possible D gene (5 bases). Germline CDR1 reads LGHNA; CDR2 reads YSLEER. The V gene lost 0 bases and the J gene lost 4 bases, with 12 bases spanning the gap. This CDR3 region has 16 residues. The CDR3 DNA is TGCGCCAGCAGCCAAGATAGGTGGGAGTTCACCGGGGAGCTGTTTTTT. This sequence encodes CASSQDRWEFTGELFF.